A selection of T cell receptor beta chains follows, all from one sample in a study of T cells in Graves' hyperthyroidism and ophthalmopathy. TCRdb ran MiXCR on the multiplex PCR reads and lists one entry per CDR3 protein. The profile covers a few hundred thousand distinct CDR3 sequences, with about 14% appearing a single time and approximately 12% taken by the ten largest. The sequenced material came from blood. These receptors came from a woman between 35 and 50 years old with Graves' hyperthyroidism that later progressed to Graves' ophthalmopathy. Both conserved end residues are part of each CDR3. D genes are given only for firm matches. The size entry is marked missing in some rows and otherwise reads once, few, many or a size class.

J | D | V | size | DNA | CDR3
TRBJ2-1 | NA | TRBV11-2 | many | TGTGCCAGCAGGGCTCCCGGGACAACATACAATGAGCAGTTCTTC | CASRAPGTTYNEQFF
TRBJ2-7 | NA | TRBV30 | many | TGTGCCTGGAGTGGGGGCGTAAAAGGAGGCGACGAGCAGTACTTC | CAWSGGVKGGDEQYF
TRBJ2-1 | NA | TRBV6-5 | many | TGTGCCAGCAGTTACCTGGGCGGCGGGACGGATGAGCAGTTCTTC | CASSYLGGGTDEQFF
TRBJ2-1 | TRBD2 | TRBV2 | many | TGTGCCAGCAGTGGCGGGAGGGTATACAATGAGCAGTTCTTC | CASSGGRVYNEQFF
TRBJ2-3 | TRBD2 | TRBV4-1 | NA | TGCGCCAGCAGCCAAGTAATACTAGCGGGAGGCCGGGAGCAGTATTTT | CASSQVILAGGREQYF
TRBJ1-3 | NA | TRBV7-8 | few | TGTGCCAGCAGCTTAGTGCGGGGGGCGCAGGGAAACACCATATATTTT | CASSLVRGAQGNTIYF
TRBJ2-7 | NA | TRBV7-2 | NA | TGTGCCAGCAGCCCATATGGGTTAGGGGGTGGGTACGAGCAGTACTTC | CASSPYGLGGGYEQYF
TRBJ1-4 | NA | TRBV5-1 | once | TGCGCCAGCAGCTTGCCAGGCAATGAAAAACTGTTTTTT | CASSLPGNEKLFF
TRBJ2-7 | NA | TRBV5-1 | NA | TGCGCCAGTAACCGGAAGGGACCCTCCTACGAGCAGTACTTC | CASNRKGPSYEQYF
TRBJ1-1 | NA | TRBV7-8 | many | TGTGCCAGCAGCTTACCAGGGTTGGGCACTGAAGCTTTCTTT | CASSLPGLGTEAFF
TRBJ1-5 | TRBD1 | TRBV7-3 | NA | TGTGCCAGCAGTTCCCTAACAGGGGACGGGGGTCAGCCCCAGCATTTT | CASSSLTGDGGQPQHF
TRBJ2-4 | NA | TRBV5-6 | NA | TGTGCCAGCAGCTGGCAGGGAGAAAACATTCAGTACTTC | CASSWQGENIQYF
TRBJ2-5 | NA | TRBV5-1 | NA | TGCGCCAGCAGCTTAAGGGCCTGGTGGGAGACCCAGTACTTC | CASSLRAWWETQYF
TRBJ2-5 | NA | TRBV19 | many | TGTGCCAGTGGGCTAACCCAAGAGACCCAGTACTTC | CASGLTQETQYF
TRBJ2-2 | TRBD2 | TRBV3-1 | few | TGTGCCAGCAGCCCTCTCGGACTAGCGGGGACCGGGGAGCTGTTTTTT | CASSPLGLAGTGELFF
TRBJ2-1 | TRBD2 | TRBV11-2 | many | TGTGCCAGCAGCTTAATGGGACTAGTAAATGAGCAGTTCTTC | CASSLMGLVNEQFF
TRBJ2-7 | TRBD2 | TRBV7-9 | many | TGTGCCAGCAGCTCAGGACTAGCTTCCCAACCAAACAACTACGAGCAGTACTTC | CASSSGLASQPNNYEQYF
TRBJ1-1 | NA | TRBV29-1 | NA | TGCAGCGCCTGGGACACTGAAGCTTTCTTT | CSAWDTEAFF
TRBJ1-5 | TRBD1 | TRBV30 | many | TGTGCCTGGAGGTCCGGACAGGCTAGCAATCAGCCCCAGCATTTT | CAWRSGQASNQPQHF
TRBJ1-3 | TRBD1 | TRBV28 | many | TGTGCCAGCAGTTTCGGGGGGACAGCCTCTGGAAACACCATATATTTT | CASSFGGTASGNTIYF
TRBJ1-2 | TRBD1 | TRBV6-1 | many | TGTGCCAGCAGGAACAGGGGGGGCTATGGCTACACCTTC | CASRNRGGYGYTF
TRBJ1-6 | NA | TRBV5-1 | many | TGCGCCAGCAGCTTGGTAGGCGAAGAACCCCTCCACTTT | CASSLVGEEPLHF
TRBJ1-2 | NA | TRBV12-3/TRBV12-4 | many | TGTGCCAGCAGCCCAGGGATGCCCTTTCCCTATGGCTACACCTTC | CASSPGMPFPYGYTF
TRBJ2-3 | NA | TRBV5-1 | many | TGCGCCAGCAGCTTGGGTACAGAAACAGATACGCAGTATTTT | CASSLGTETDTQYF
TRBJ1-2 | NA | TRBV28 | many | TGTGCCAGCTTACGAAGTCCCCCCTATGGCTACACCTTC | CASLRSPPYGYTF
TRBJ1-1 | TRBD1 | TRBV28 | NA | TGTGCCAGCAGTCCCCCGGACAGGGCGAACACTGAAGCTTTCTTT | CASSPPDRANTEAFF
TRBJ2-6 | NA | TRBV19 | many | TGTGCCAGTACCCTAAGGGGCAGAAAGCTGGGTGGGGCCAACGTCCTGACTTTC | CASTLRGRKLGGANVLTF
TRBJ2-7 | NA | TRBV7-9 | many | TGTGCCAGCAGTCGTACAGGAGAATTCTCCTACGAGCAGTACTTC | CASSRTGEFSYEQYF
TRBJ2-5 | NA | TRBV2 | many | TGTGCCAGCAGTGAAATAACCTACCAAGAGACCCAGTACTTC | CASSEITYQETQYF
TRBJ1-1 | NA | TRBV11-2 | many | TGTGCCAGCAGCCCCACACTGCACCCGGAAACTTTCTTT | CASSPTLHPETFF
TRBJ2-7 | NA | TRBV12-3/TRBV12-4 | many | TGTGCCAGCAGCGACAGCCTTAACTACGAGCAGTACTTC | CASSDSLNYEQYF
TRBJ2-1 | NA | TRBV19 | NA | TGTGCCAGTACCCCAGATAGCTCCTACAATGAGCAGTTCTTC | CASTPDSSYNEQFF
TRBJ2-7 | NA | TRBV18 | many | TGTGCCAGCTCACCGTACGAGACCTACGAGCAGTACTTC | CASSPYETYEQYF
TRBJ1-1 | NA | TRBV19 | many | TGTGCCAGTAGTATACGGGACGTGTTGAACACTGAAGCTTTCTTT | CASSIRDVLNTEAFF
TRBJ2-7 | NA | TRBV5-6 | NA | TGTGCCAGCAGCTATGAAGCGGCAGGGATTTCCTACGAGCAGTACTTC | CASSYEAAGISYEQYF
TRBJ1-5 | NA | TRBV20-1 | NA | TGCAGTGCTACCCCGGACAGCACTAATCAGCCCCAGCATTTT | CSATPDSTNQPQHF
TRBJ1-3 | TRBD1 | TRBV12-3/TRBV12-4 | many | TGTGCCAGCAGTCTAGGGGGCTTCGGAAACACCATATATTTT | CASSLGGFGNTIYF
TRBJ1-2 | NA | TRBV10-3 | many | TGTGCCATCAGTATATCGGGGTCCAACTATGGCTACACCTTC | CAISISGSNYGYTF
TRBJ2-7 | NA | TRBV5-8 | many | TGTGCCAGCAGCTCTACCGGGACGGGCTTTTACGAGCAGTACTTC | CASSSTGTGFYEQYF
TRBJ1-2 | NA | TRBV11-2 | many | TGTGCCAGCAGCTTAGCGACGGATCCTAACTATGGCTACACCTTC | CASSLATDPNYGYTF
TRBJ1-4 | NA | TRBV27 | many | TGTGCCAGCAGTTCTCTCCCGGGGGGGGGTGAAAAACTGTTTTTT | CASSSLPGGGEKLFF
TRBJ1-1 | TRBD1 | TRBV12-3/TRBV12-4 | NA | TGTGCCAGCAGTTTCAGGACAGGGGGCCCCGACACTGAAGCTTTCTTT | CASSFRTGGPDTEAFF